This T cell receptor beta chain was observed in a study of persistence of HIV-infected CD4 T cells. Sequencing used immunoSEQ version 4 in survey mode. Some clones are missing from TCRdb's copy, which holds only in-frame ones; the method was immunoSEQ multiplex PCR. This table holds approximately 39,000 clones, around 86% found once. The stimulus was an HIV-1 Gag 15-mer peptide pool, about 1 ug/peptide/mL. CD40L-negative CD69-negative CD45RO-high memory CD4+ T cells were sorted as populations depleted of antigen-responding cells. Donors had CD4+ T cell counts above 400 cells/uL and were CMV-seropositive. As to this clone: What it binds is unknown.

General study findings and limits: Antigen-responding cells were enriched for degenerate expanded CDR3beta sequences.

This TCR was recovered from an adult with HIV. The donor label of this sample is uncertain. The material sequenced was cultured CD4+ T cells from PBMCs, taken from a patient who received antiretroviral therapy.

In nucleotides, the CDR3 is TGTGCCAGCAGCTCCTCGGGCTCCCGAGCCGAGCAGTACTTC. This gives the protein CASSSSGSRAEQYF. The chain joins TRBV13 to TRBJ2-7; no reliable D call. Germline lookup yields CDR1 PRHDT and CDR2 FYEKMQ (reference sequence). Trimming left V 4 bases short and J 6 bases short, with 16 bases between. The CDR3 runs to 14 residues.